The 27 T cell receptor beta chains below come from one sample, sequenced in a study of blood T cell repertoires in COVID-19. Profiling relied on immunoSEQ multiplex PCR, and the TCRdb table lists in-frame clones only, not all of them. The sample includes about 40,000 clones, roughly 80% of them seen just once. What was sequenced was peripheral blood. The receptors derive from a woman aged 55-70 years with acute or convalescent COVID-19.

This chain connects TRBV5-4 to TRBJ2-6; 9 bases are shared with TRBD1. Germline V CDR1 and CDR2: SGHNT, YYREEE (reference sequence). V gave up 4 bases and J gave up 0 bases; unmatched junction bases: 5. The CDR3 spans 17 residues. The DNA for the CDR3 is TGTGCCAGCAGCCGACAGGGGGGGGGCTCTGGGGCCAACGTCCTGACTTTC. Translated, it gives CASSRQGGGSGANVLTF.

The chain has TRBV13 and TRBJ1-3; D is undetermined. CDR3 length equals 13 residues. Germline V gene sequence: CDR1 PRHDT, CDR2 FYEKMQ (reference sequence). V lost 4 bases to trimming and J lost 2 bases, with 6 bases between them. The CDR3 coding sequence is TGTGCCAGCAGCTACCGGGCTGGAAACACCATATATTTT. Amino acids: CASSYRAGNTIYF.

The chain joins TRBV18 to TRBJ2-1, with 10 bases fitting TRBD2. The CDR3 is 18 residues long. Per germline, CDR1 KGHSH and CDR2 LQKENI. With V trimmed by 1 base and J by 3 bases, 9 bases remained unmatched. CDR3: CASSPQPSGGGNYNEQFF. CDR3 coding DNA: TGTGCCAGCTCACCACAACCCAGCGGGGGGGGCAACTACAATGAGCAGTTCTTC.

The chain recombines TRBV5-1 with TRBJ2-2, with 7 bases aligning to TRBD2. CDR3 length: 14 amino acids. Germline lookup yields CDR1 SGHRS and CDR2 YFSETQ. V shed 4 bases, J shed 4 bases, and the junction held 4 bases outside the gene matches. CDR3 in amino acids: CASSPRESTGELFF. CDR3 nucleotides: TGCGCCAGCAGCCCGCGGGAGAGCACCGGGGAGCTGTTTTTT. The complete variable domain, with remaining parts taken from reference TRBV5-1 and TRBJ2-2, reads KAGVTQTPRYLIKTRGQQVTLSCSPISGHRSVSWYQQTPGQGLQFLFEYFSETQRNKGNFPGRFSGRQFSNSRSEMNVSTLELGDSALYLCASSPRESTGELFFGEGSRLTVL.

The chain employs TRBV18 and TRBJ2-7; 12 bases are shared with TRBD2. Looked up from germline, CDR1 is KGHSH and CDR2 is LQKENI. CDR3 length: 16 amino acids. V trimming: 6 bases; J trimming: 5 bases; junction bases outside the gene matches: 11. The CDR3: CASSPRLAGALDEQYF. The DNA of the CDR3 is TGTGCCAGCTCGCCTCGACTAGCGGGAGCCCTTGACGAGCAGTACTTC.

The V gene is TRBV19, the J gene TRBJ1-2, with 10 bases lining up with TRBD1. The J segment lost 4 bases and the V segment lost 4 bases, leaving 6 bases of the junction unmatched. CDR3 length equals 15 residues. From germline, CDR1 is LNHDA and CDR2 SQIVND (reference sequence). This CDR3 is CASSKGQGNIYGYTF. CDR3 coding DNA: TGTGCCAGTAGTAAGGGACAGGGGAACATCTATGGCTACACCTTC.

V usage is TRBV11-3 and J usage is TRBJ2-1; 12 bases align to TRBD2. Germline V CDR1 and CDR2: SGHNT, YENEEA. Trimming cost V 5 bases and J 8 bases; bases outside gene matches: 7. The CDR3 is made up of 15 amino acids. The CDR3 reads CASSQGTSGLHEQFF. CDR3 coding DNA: TGTGCCAGCAGCCAAGGGACTAGCGGGTTACATGAGCAGTTCTTC.

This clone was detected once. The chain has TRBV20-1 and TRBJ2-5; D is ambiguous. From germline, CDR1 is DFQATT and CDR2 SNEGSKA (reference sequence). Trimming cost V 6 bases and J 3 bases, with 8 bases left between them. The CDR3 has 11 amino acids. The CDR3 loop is CSAWRKETQYF. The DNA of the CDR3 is TGCAGTGCGTGGCGGAAAGAGACCCAGTACTTC.

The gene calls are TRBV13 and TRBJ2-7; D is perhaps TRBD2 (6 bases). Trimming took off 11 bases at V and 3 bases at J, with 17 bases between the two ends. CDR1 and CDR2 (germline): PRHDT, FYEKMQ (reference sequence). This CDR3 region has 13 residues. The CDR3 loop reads CASLRSSDYEQYF. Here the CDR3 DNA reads TGTGCCTCTCTCAGGTCTAGCGACTACGAGCAGTACTTC.

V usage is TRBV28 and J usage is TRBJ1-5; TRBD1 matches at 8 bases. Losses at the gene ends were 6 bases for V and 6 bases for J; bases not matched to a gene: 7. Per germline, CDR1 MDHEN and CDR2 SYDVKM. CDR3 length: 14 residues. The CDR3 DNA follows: TGTGCCAGCAGCACAGGGGGACTGGGTCAGCCCCAGCATTTT. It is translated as CASSTGGLGQPQHF.

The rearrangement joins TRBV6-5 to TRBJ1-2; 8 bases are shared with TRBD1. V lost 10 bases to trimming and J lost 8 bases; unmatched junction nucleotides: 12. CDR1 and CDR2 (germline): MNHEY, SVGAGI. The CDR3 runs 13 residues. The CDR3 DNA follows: TGTGCCACCCCTCGACAGGGGACCGCAGGCTACACCTTC. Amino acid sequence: CATPRQGTAGYTF.

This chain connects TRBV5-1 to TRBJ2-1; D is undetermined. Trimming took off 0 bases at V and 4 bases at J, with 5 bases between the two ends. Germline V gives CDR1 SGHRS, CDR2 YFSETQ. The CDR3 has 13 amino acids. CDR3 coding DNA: TGCGCCAGCAGCTTGGACGGGTACAATGAGCAGTTCTTC. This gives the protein CASSLDGYNEQFF.

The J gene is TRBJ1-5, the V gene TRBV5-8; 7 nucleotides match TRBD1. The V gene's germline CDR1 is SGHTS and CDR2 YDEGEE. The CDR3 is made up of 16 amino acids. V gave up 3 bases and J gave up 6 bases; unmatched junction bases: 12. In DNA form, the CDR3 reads TGTGCCAGCAGCTCCTACACAGGGGCTGTAATTCAGCCCCAGCATTTT. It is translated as CASSSYTGAVIQPQHF.

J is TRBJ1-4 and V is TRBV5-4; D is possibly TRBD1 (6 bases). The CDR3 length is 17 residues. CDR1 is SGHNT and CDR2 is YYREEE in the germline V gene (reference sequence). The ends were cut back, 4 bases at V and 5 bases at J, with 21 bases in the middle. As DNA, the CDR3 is TGTGCCAGCAGCAGGGGGGGACTGGGGACGGCGAATGAAAAACTGTTTTTT. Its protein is CASSRGGLGTANEKLFF.

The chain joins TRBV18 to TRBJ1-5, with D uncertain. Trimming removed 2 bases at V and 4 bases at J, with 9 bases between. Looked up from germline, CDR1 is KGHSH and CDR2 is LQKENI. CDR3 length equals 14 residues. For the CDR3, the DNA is TGTGCCAGCTCACCAGGGCAGACAAATCAGCCCCAGCATTTT. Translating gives CASSPGQTNQPQHF.

The CDR3 DNA reads TGTGCCAGCAGCCGGGACTGGTCCAAAGGTGAAAAACTGTTTTTT. Residues: CASSRDWSKGEKLFF. This chain joins TRBV6-2 or TRBV6-3 and TRBJ1-4, with TRBD1 as a possible D gene (5 bases). Germline V gives CDR1 MNHEY, CDR2 SVGEGT. The CDR3 has 15 residues. V was shortened by 6 bases and J by 7 bases, with 18 bases between the two germline ends.

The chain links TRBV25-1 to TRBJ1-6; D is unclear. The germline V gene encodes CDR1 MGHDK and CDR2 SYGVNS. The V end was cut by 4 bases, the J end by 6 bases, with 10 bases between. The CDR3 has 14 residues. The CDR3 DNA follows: TGTGCCAGCAGTGCTATATCCGTTAATTCACCCCTCCACTTT. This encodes CASSAISVNSPLHF. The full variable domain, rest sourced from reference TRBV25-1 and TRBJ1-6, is EADIYQTPRYLVIGTGKKITLECSQTMGHDKMYWYQQDPGMELHLIHYSYGVNSTEKGDLSSESTVSRIRTEHFPLTLESARPSHTSQYLCASSAISVNSPLHFGNGTRLTVT.

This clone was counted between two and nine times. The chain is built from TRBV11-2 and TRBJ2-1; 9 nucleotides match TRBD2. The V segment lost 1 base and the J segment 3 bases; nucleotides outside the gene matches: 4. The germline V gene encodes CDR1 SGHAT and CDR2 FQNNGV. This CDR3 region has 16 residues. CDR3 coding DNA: TGTGCCAGCAGCTTAGGTCCTAGCGGGAACTACAATGAGCAGTTCTTC. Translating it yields CASSLGPSGNYNEQFF.

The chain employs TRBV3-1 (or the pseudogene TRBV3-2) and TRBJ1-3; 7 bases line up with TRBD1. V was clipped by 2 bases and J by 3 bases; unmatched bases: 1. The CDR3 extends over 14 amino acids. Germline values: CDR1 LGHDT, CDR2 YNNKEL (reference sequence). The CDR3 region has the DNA TGTGCCAGCAGCCAATGGGACAGTGGAAACACCATATATTTT. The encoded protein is CASSQWDSGNTIYF.

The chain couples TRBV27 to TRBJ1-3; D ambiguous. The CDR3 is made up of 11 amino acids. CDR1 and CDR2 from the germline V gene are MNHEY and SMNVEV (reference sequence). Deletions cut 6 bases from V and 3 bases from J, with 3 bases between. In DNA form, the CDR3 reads TGTGCCAGCAGCCGTGGAAACACCATATATTTT. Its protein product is CASSRGNTIYF.

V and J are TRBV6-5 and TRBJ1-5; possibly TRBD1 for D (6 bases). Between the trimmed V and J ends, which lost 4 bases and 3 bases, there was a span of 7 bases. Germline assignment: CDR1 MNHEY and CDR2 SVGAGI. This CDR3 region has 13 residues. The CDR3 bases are TGTGCCAGCAGTTGGACAGTCAATCAGCCCCAGCATTTT. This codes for CASSWTVNQPQHF.

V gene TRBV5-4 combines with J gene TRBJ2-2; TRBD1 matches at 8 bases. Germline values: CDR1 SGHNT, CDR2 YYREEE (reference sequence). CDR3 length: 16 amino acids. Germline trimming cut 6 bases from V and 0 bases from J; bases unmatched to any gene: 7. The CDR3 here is CASTKRQGTNTGELFF. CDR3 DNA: TGTGCCAGCACCAAGAGACAGGGGACGAACACCGGGGAGCTGTTTTTT.

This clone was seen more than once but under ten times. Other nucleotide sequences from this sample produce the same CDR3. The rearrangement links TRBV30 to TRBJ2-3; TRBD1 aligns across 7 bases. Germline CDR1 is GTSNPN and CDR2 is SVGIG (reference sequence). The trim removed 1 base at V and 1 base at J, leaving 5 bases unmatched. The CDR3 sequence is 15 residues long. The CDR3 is CAWSGQGSRTDTQYF. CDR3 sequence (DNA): TGTGCCTGGAGTGGACAGGGATCCCGCACAGATACGCAGTATTTT.

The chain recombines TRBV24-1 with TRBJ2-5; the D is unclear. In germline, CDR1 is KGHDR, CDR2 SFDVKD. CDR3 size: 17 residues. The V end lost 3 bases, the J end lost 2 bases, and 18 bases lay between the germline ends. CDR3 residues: CATSDPKTHSRQETQYF. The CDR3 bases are TGTGCCACCAGTGATCCTAAAACTCACAGTCGACAAGAGACCCAGTACTTC.

The CDR3 region is CASTVGGARYTEAFF. The DNA for the CDR3 is TGTGCCAGCACGGTAGGGGGGGCTCGGTACACTGAAGCTTTCTTT. This chain connects TRBV28 to TRBJ1-1, with a possible D match to TRBD1 (6 bases). CDR3 length: 15 residues. Germline-derived CDR1 and CDR2 are MDHEN and SYDVKM. V was pared by 7 bases and J by 3 bases, with 18 bases between.

CDR3: CASTGTGGSGANVLTF. The DNA of the CDR3 is TGTGCCAGCACCGGGACAGGGGGCTCTGGGGCCAACGTCCTGACTTTC. The chain uses TRBV2 and TRBJ2-6; 11 positions match TRBD1. This CDR3 has 16 residues. CDR1 is SNHLY, CDR2 FYNNEI, per germline. The V gene end was trimmed by 7 bases and the J gene end by 0 bases; junction bases not matched to a gene: 2.

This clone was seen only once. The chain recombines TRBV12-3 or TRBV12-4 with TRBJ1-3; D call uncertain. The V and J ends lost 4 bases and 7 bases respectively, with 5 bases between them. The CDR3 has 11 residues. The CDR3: CASSSPNTIYF. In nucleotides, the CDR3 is TGTGCCAGCAGTTCCCCGAACACCATATATTTT.